A single sample is the source of the 23 T cell receptor beta chains below, sequenced in a study of spatial heterogeneity in lung cancer. TCRdb fed the 5' RACE reads into MiXCR, producing one record per CDR3 protein. The sample includes nearly 15,000 distinct CDR3 sequences, roughly 7.7% of them seen just once. Documented time point: sample taken at primary tumor resection. Whole RNA, which was extracted from tumor, nontumor lung tissue or frozen PBMC, was sequenced without any cell sorting. This specimen was PBMCs, taken at surgery. The receptors come from a female donor with early-stage non-small cell lung cancer.

This clonotype is medium-sized (0.01 to 0.1%). The V call is TRBV28, the J call TRBJ1-2; D is ambiguous. With 3 bases removed from V and 4 bases from J, the gap between germline ends came to 6 bases. This CDR3 region has 12 residues. Germline CDR1 is MDHEN and CDR2 is SYDVKM. The CDR3 nucleotides read TGTGCCAGCAGTTTGGGGAGCTATGGCTACACCTTC. It codes for CASSLGSYGYTF.

The gene calls are TRBV20-1 and TRBJ1-2; 8 bases align to TRBD1. V lost 5 bases to trimming and J lost 4 bases; unmatched junction nucleotides: 9. Germline V lookup: CDR1 DFQATT, CDR2 SNEGSKA (reference sequence). CDR3 length equals 14 residues. In DNA form, the CDR3 reads TGCAGTGCTGGACGTACAGGGGGTTCCTATGGCTACACCTTC. Protein: CSAGRTGGSYGYTF.

At least ten counts were recorded for this clonotype. The chain combines TRBV12-5 with TRBJ2-7; D remains unclear. CDR1 is LGHNT and CDR2 is FRNRAP in the germline V gene. V was shortened by 3 bases and J by 2 bases, with 11 bases between the two germline ends. This CDR3 comprises 14 residues. The CDR3 loop reads CASGFHPQTYEQYF. The CDR3 DNA sequence: TGTGCTAGTGGTTTTCATCCCCAAACCTACGAGCAGTACTTC.

There are many counts of this clonotype. The chain combines TRBV3-1 with TRBJ2-3, with 9 bases that match TRBD2. The CDR3 covers 17 residues. Germline V gene lookup returns CDR1 LGHDT and CDR2 YNNKEL (reference sequence). With V trimmed by 4 bases and J by 5 bases, 13 bases remained unmatched. CDR3 coding DNA: TGTGCCAGCAGCCTCCGCTTTAGGCGGGGGGGCGAAGATACGCAGTATTTT. Residues: CASSLRFRRGGEDTQYF.

V and J are TRBV6-2 or TRBV6-3 and TRBJ1-5; D unclear. Germline V gene data show CDR1 as MNHEY and CDR2 as SVGEGT. Trimming left V 4 bases short and J 1 base short, with 11 bases between. The CDR3 has 15 residues. CDR3: CASSSAYGSNQPQHF. The CDR3 DNA reads TGTGCCAGCAGTTCAGCGTACGGGAGCAATCAGCCCCAGCATTTT.

This clonotype was counted many times. DNA for the CDR3: TGCAGCGTTGAAAGCCAGCTCCGCGATACGCAGTATTTT. Translated, it gives CSVESQLRDTQYF. This chain connects TRBV29-1 to TRBJ2-3; D remains ambiguous. The CDR3 length is 13 residues. Trimming removed 2 bases at V and 6 bases at J, with 12 bases between. The germline V gene encodes CDR1 SQVTM and CDR2 ANQGSEA.

This clonotype was recorded many times. V gene TRBV6-2 or TRBV6-3 combines with J gene TRBJ1-1; D gene ambiguous. Germline V CDR1 and CDR2: MNHEY, SVGEGT. V was shortened by 6 bases and J by 6 bases, with 14 bases between the two germline ends. The length of the CDR3 is 13 residues. In nucleotides, the CDR3 is TGTGCCAGCAGCCCCGGAGGGTGGGCTGAAGCTTTCTTT. The encoded protein is CASSPGGWAEAFF.

This clonotype appeared many times. CDR3 sequence reads: CASSGPGQGNSPLHF. The CDR3 bases are TGTGCCAGTAGCGGACCGGGACAGGGAAATTCACCCCTCCACTTT. The V call is TRBV19, the J call TRBJ1-6; 9 nucleotides match TRBD1. CDR3 length: 15 residues. CDR1 is LNHDA, CDR2 SQIVND, per germline (reference sequence). V lost 6 bases, J lost 7 bases, and 7 bases stayed unmatched.

The sample holds many counts of this clonotype. The V and J genes are TRBV19 and TRBJ2-1; D gene uncertain. Trimming removed 1 base at V and 0 bases at J, with 4 bases between. Germline V gene sequence: CDR1 LNHDA, CDR2 SQIVND (reference sequence). CDR3 length: 14 residues. CDR3 region: CASSIGGSYNEQFF. In DNA, the CDR3 is TGTGCCAGTAGTATAGGCGGCTCCTACAATGAGCAGTTCTTC.

V is TRBV12-3 or TRBV12-4 and J is TRBJ2-7, with TRBD2 as a possible D gene (6 bases). The ends were cut back, 0 bases at V and 2 bases at J, with 14 bases in the middle. The CDR3 covers 16 residues. The CDR3 DNA reads as TGTGCCAGCAGTTTAGCGGCGGGGTTATTCACCTACGAGCAGTACTTC. This translates into CASSLAAGLFTYEQYF.

This clonotype was detected ten times or more. V usage is TRBV11-2 and J usage is TRBJ1-2; TRBD1 matches 9 bases. The CDR3 consists of 13 residues. The V segment lost 5 bases and the J segment 5 bases; nucleotides outside the gene matches: 3. Looked up from germline, CDR1 is SGHAT and CDR2 is FQNNGV. CDR3 nucleotides: TGTGCCAGCAGCCAGGACAGGGGTTATGGCTACACCTTC. Protein: CASSQDRGYGYTF.

The rearrangement joins TRBV29-1 to TRBJ2-1, with unresolved D. V lost 2 bases to trimming and J lost 5 bases, with 13 bases between them. CDR3 length equals 14 residues. CDR1 SQVTM and CDR2 ANQGSEA come from the germline V gene. CDR3 residues: CSVESGVADNEQFF. CDR3 bases: TGCAGCGTTGAAAGTGGGGTAGCAGACAATGAGCAGTTCTTC.

This clonotype was detected ten times or more. The genes are TRBV4-2 and TRBJ1-3; a possible D gene is TRBD1 (5 bases). The germline CDR1 and CDR2 sequences are LGHNA and YNFKEQ. The CDR3 spans 14 residues. V lost 8 bases and J lost 1, with 12 bases in between. DNA of the CDR3: TGTGCCAGCGGGAGGGGAGATTCTGGAAACACCATATATTTT. Its protein is CASGRGDSGNTIYF.

This clonotype occurred a few times. The chain couples TRBV20-1 to TRBJ2-5; 7 bases are shared with TRBD2. This CDR3 region has 15 residues. The ends lost 5 bases at V and 2 bases at J; junction bases unmatched: 11. CDR1 is DFQATT and CDR2 is SNEGSKA in the germline V gene (reference sequence). This CDR3 is CSAPLVGREQETQYF. For the CDR3, the DNA is TGCAGTGCTCCCTTAGTGGGGAGGGAACAAGAGACCCAGTACTTC.

Turning to this clonotype: With a much larger clone just one base away, this may be a read error. J is TRBJ1-1 and V is TRBV6-5; D possibly corresponds to TRBD1 (5 bases). The CDR3 sequence is 13 residues long. V lost 6 bases to trimming and J lost 10 bases, with 18 bases between them. In germline, CDR1 is MNHEY, CDR2 SVGAGI. The CDR3 is CASSYGGGAGAFF. CDR3 sequence (DNA): TGTGCCAGCAGCTATGGGGGTGGGGCGGGAGCTTTCTTT.

This clonotype has at least ten counts. This CDR3 reads CASSPGLYNSPLHF. The CDR3 region has the DNA TGTGCCAGCAGCCCCGGGCTATATAATTCACCCCTCCACTTT. The chain has TRBV11-2 and TRBJ1-6; D unclear. The V end lost 5 bases, the J end lost 4 bases, and 9 bases lay between the germline ends. The CDR3 loop spans 14 amino acids. The germline CDR1 and CDR2 sequences are SGHAT and FQNNGV.

This clonotype was recorded at least ten times. The chain has TRBV12-3 or TRBV12-4 and TRBJ1-5, with D tentatively TRBD1 (6 bases). CDR3 length equals 15 residues. Trimming stripped 6 bases from V and 4 bases from J, with 16 bases between. The CDR3 DNA follows: TGTGCCAGCAGCTTCACCGGGGGCTCTAATCAGCCCCAGCATTTT. This sequence encodes CASSFTGGSNQPQHF.

This clonotype was detected a few times. This chain joins TRBV7-9 and TRBJ1-6, with 7 bases identical to TRBD1. In germline, CDR1 is SEHNR, CDR2 FQNEAQ (reference sequence). V was pared by 7 bases and J by 10 bases, with 10 bases of the junction left unmatched. The CDR3 sequence is 14 residues long. The CDR3 is CASNDSTGESPLHF. The CDR3 DNA is TGTGCCAGCAACGATTCAACAGGGGAATCACCCCTCCACTTT.

This clonotype was counted many times. This chain links TRBV29-1 with TRBJ2-7; 11 positions agree with TRBD1. The germline V gene encodes CDR1 SQVTM and CDR2 ANQGSEA. The CDR3 is 13 amino acids. With 2 bases clipped from V and 6 bases from J, the junction kept 3 bases outside the gene matches. In nucleotides, the CDR3 is TGCAGCGTTGAAAGGACAGGGGGCGGCGAGCAGTACTTC. This translates into CSVERTGGGEQYF.

This clonotype was seen at least ten times. The chain uses TRBV5-5 and TRBJ1-5; D not resolved. Trimming took off 0 bases at V and 0 bases at J, with 13 bases between the two ends. This CDR3 has 17 amino acids. CDR1 and CDR2 (germline): SGHKS, YYEKEE (reference sequence). The CDR3 loop is CASSLEVAYYSNQPQHF. DNA for the CDR3: TGTGCCAGCAGCTTGGAAGTAGCTTATTATAGCAATCAGCCCCAGCATTTT.

This clonotype has ten or more counts. This rearrangement joins TRBV15 to TRBJ1-2, with D perhaps matching TRBD1 (5 bases). Trimming took off 1 base at V and 3 bases at J, with 12 bases between the two ends. The CDR3 covers 15 residues. Germline V CDR1 and CDR2: LNHNV, YYDKDF (reference sequence). The CDR3 DNA is TGTGCCACCAGCAGAGTTTTGGCAGGGCACTATGGCTACACCTTC. It yields the protein CATSRVLAGHYGYTF.

This clonotype has just a few counts. The gene calls are TRBV12-3 or TRBV12-4 and TRBJ1-1; 7 bases line up with TRBD1. After removal of 7 bases from V and 5 bases from J, the junction contained 10 bases not matched to a gene. CDR3 length: 14 amino acids. DNA of the CDR3: TGTGCCAGCACCCTTCAGGGGGTTAGAACTGAAGCTTTCTTT. It specifies CASTLQGVRTEAFF.

The chain links TRBV7-2 to TRBJ2-5; 9 bases fit TRBD1. CDR3 length: 14 amino acids. The V gene's germline CDR1 is SGHTA and CDR2 FQGNSA. V lost 4 bases and J lost 4; bases outside the gene matches: 4. The CDR3 sequence: CASSYGDRVETQYF. CDR3 nucleotide sequence: TGTGCCAGCAGCTATGGGGACAGGGTAGAGACCCAGTACTTC.